The sequence of this TCR beta chain was determined in a study of blood T cell repertoires in COVID-19. About the research overall: COVID-19 samples, acute and convalescent, were from the United States, Italy and Spain. The analysed material was cDNA or gDNA that came from T cells, B-cell-depleted T cells, or PBMCs.

Methods used by the authors: Quantification of nucleated cells was approximated via reference gene primer amplification. Here immunoSEQ multiplex PCR was the method, and the copy in TCRdb shows in-frame clones only, minus some. The DNA was the basis for D and trimming; V, J and clone size are from that table. The profile covers under 50,000 clones, with more than 80% appearing a single time and 6.4% taken by the ten largest. Germline V gene lookup returns CDR1 MNHEY and CDR2 SMNVEV (reference sequence). V dropped 7 bases and J dropped 5 bases, with 12 bases sitting between them. The CDR3 has 14 amino acids.

Sequencing input: peripheral blood. The clonotype comes from a man between 65 and 85 years old with active COVID-19. The chain recombines TRBV27 with TRBJ1-6, with D tentatively TRBD1 (5 bases). This CDR3 is CASKRETDNSPLHF. The CDR3 nucleotides read TGTGCCAGCAAAAGAGAGACAGATAATTCACCCCTCCACTTT.